One and the same sample provided the 17 T cell receptor beta chains below, sequenced in a study of blood T cell repertoires in COVID-19. Generated by immunoSEQ multiplex PCR, the TCRdb table keeps only in-frame clones and is missing some. In the table there are 150,000 or so clones, about 88% of which are singletons. The sequenced material came from peripheral blood. These receptors all come from a young man with acute or convalescent COVID-19.

The sample holds a few counts of this clone. This chain joins TRBV5-4 and TRBJ2-5; the match to TRBD1 covers 8 bases. The J segment lost 1 base and the V segment lost 4 bases, leaving 6 bases of the junction unmatched. Germline CDR1 and CDR2: SGHNT and YYREEE (reference sequence). The CDR3 is 15 amino acids. As DNA, the CDR3 is TGTGCCAGCAGCGGCGGACAGGGCCTCCAAGAGACCCAGTACTTC. Translation gives CASSGGQGLQETQYF.

The chain employs TRBV5-1 and TRBJ1-5; D may be TRBD1 (6 bases). CDR1 and CDR2 from the germline V gene are SGHRS and YFSETQ. V was pared by 4 bases and J by 0 bases, with 11 bases between. CDR3 size: 15 residues. CDR3 DNA: TGCGCCAGCAGCGAGGGGGGGATTAGCAATCAGCCCCAGCATTTT. Translation: CASSEGGISNQPQHF.

CDR3 DNA: TGTGCCAGCAGCCTGCGACTGAAAACAAACAATGAGCAGTTCTTC. Its translation is CASSLRLKTNNEQFF. This chain joins TRBV4-2 and TRBJ2-1, with D hard to call. Trimming shortened V by 4 bases and J by 5 bases, and 15 bases separated the two germline ends. The CDR3 has 15 amino acids. The V gene's germline CDR1 is LGHNA and CDR2 YNFKEQ.

This clone appeared a few times. The chain combines TRBV5-1 with TRBJ1-3, with 9 nucleotides matching TRBD1. Trimming took 3 bases from V and 8 from J; bases not matched to a gene: 9. The germline V gene encodes CDR1 SGHRS and CDR2 YFSETQ. The CDR3 is 15 amino acids. Written as DNA, the CDR3 is TGCGCCAGCAGCTCGGTTGGACAGGGGATGGACACCATATATTTT. This gives the protein CASSSVGQGMDTIYF.

The chain carries TRBV2 and TRBJ1-5; 7 bases align to TRBD1. This CDR3 has 16 amino acids. The V and J ends lost 6 bases and 7 bases, in that order; junction bases with no gene match: 15. CDR1 SNHLY and CDR2 FYNNEI come from the germline V gene. The CDR3 sequence is CASSPKGQAYNQPQHF. In DNA, the CDR3 is TGTGCCAGCAGCCCTAAAGGACAGGCATACAACCAGCCCCAGCATTTT.

The V call is TRBV5-1, the J call TRBJ2-3; 8 bases match TRBD2. Trimming removed 0 bases from V and 3 bases from J; junction bases left unmatched: 6. In germline, CDR1 is SGHRS, CDR2 YFSETQ. The CDR3 loop spans 16 amino acids. In nucleotides, the CDR3 is TGCGCCAGCAGCTTGGACGGGGGGGAGAGTACAGATACGCAGTATTTT. Translation: CASSLDGGESTDTQYF.

V and J are TRBV12-5 and TRBJ1-6; D might be TRBD1 (5 bases). The CDR3 length is 23 residues. Germline V gives CDR1 LGHNT, CDR2 FRNRAP. V was shortened by 1 base and J by 0 bases, with 28 bases between the two germline ends. The CDR3 bases are TGTGCTAGTGGTTTGGATCCGTTGGTGGACGGGACTCATGTGAGCTCCTATAATTCACCCCTCCACTTT. Protein product: CASGLDPLVDGTHVSSYNSPLHF.

The chain uses TRBV10-3 and TRBJ1-1; a possible D gene is TRBD1 (5 bases). Trimming took 6 bases from V and 6 from J, leaving 8 bases between them. Germline CDR1 is ENHRY and CDR2 is SYGVKD. CDR3 size: 11 residues. In DNA form, the CDR3 reads TGTGCCATCAGGGCGACAGCTGAAGCTTTCTTT. Its protein product is CAIRATAEAFF.

The chain is built from TRBV7-2 and TRBJ2-5; D is perhaps TRBD2 (6 bases). The germline V and J ends were trimmed by 5 bases and 4 bases, with 17 bases remaining between them. There are 15 residues in the CDR3. Germline V CDR1 and CDR2: SGHTA, FQGNSA. The CDR3 protein is CASSLELGLGETQYF. The CDR3 coding sequence is TGTGCCAGCAGCCTCGAATTGGGACTTGGAGAGACCCAGTACTTC.

The chain links TRBV28 to TRBJ1-4; D not resolved. Germline CDR1 MDHEN, CDR2 SYDVKM. V dropped 10 bases and J dropped 3 bases, with 9 bases sitting between them. CDR3 size: 12 residues. DNA of the CDR3: TGTGCCACAGTCTCCGCTAATGAAAAACTGTTTTTT. Its protein is CATVSANEKLFF.

The table lists this clone with a few counts. This chain connects TRBV7-9 to TRBJ1-4, with 7 bases identical to TRBD1. CDR3 length equals 16 residues. With V trimmed by 2 bases and J by 4 bases, 7 bases remained unmatched. Germline assignment: CDR1 SEHNR and CDR2 FQNEAQ (reference sequence). For the CDR3, the DNA is TGTGCCAGCAGCTTATTGATGACAGGGCTTAATGAAAAACTGTTTTTT. Protein product: CASSLLMTGLNEKLFF.

The chain joins TRBV2 to TRBJ1-1; D uncertain. Germline V CDR1 and CDR2: SNHLY, FYNNEI. The CDR3 covers 13 residues. The germline V and J ends were trimmed by 3 bases and 5 bases, with 10 bases remaining between them. The chain's CDR3 is CASSEREQTEAFF. As DNA, the CDR3 is TGTGCCAGCAGTGAGAGGGAACAGACTGAAGCTTTCTTT.

This clone was observed a few times. This sequence joins TRBV7-8 and TRBJ1-1, with 9 bases lining up with TRBD1. V shed 5 bases and J 3 bases; nucleotides not matched to a gene: 7. The germline gives CDR1 SGHVS, CDR2 FQNEAQ. CDR3 length equals 15 residues. The CDR3 here is CASSKPGTGHTEAFF. The CDR3 DNA reads TGTGCCAGCAGCAAGCCCGGGACAGGGCACACTGAAGCTTTCTTT. Combining the CDR3 with reference TRBV7-8 and TRBJ1-1 gives the whole variable domain GAGVSQSPRYKVAKRGQDVALRCDPISGHVSLFWYQQALGQGPEFLTYFQNEAQLDKSGLPSDRFFAERPEGSVSTLKIQRTQQEDSAVYLCASSKPGTGHTEAFFGQGTRLTVV.

The chain joins TRBV29-1 to TRBJ2-5, with TRBD1 matching 10 bases. The CDR3 has 14 residues. Trimming cost V 3 bases and J 0 bases; bases outside gene matches: 1. Germline V gene sequence: CDR1 SQVTM, CDR2 ANQGSEA. In DNA form, the CDR3 reads TGCAGCGTTGAGGGACAGGGGAACCAAGAGACCCAGTACTTC. It translates to CSVEGQGNQETQYF.

The V call is TRBV12-5, the J call TRBJ1-5, with a possible D match to TRBD1 (6 bases). The CDR3 length is 14 residues. Germline assignment: CDR1 LGHNT and CDR2 FRNRAP. Trimming shortened V by 6 bases and J by 3 bases, and 12 bases separated the two germline ends. CDR3 sequence: CASGAGVNNQPQHF. CDR3 bases: TGTGCTAGTGGAGCAGGGGTGAACAATCAGCCCCAGCATTTT.

This clone was counted once. This rearrangement joins TRBV5-1 to TRBJ2-3; possible D gene TRBD2, 6 bases. There are 14 residues in the CDR3. V lost 0 bases and J 2 bases, leaving 7 bases between the germline ends. Per germline, CDR1 SGHRS and CDR2 YFSETQ. CDR3 sequence reads: CASSLGGVTDTQYF. The CDR3 DNA is TGCGCCAGCAGCTTGGGCGGGGTCACAGATACGCAGTATTTT. The whole variable domain, filled in from reference TRBV5-1 and TRBJ2-3, reads KAGVTQTPRYLIKTRGQQVTLSCSPISGHRSVSWYQQTPGQGLQFLFEYFSETQRNKGNFPGRFSGRQFSNSRSEMNVSTLELGDSALYLCASSLGGVTDTQYFGPGTRLTVL.

This clone was picked up one time. This chain links TRBV4-1 with TRBJ2-1; 7 bases are shared with TRBD1. The CDR3 sequence is 16 residues long. CDR1 and CDR2 (germline): MGHRA, YSYEKL. Trimming cost V 3 bases and J 4 bases; bases outside gene matches: 9. CDR3 amino acids: CASSQPSRDSYNEQFF. CDR3 in DNA: TGCGCCAGCAGCCAGCCCTCCCGGGACAGTTACAATGAGCAGTTCTTC.